Below are 3 T cell receptor beta chains sequenced from a single sample in a study of shared clonotypes between healthy human individuals. Assay used: immunoSEQ multiplex PCR; TCRdb lists only in-frame clones, some missing. The sample records around 700,000 clones, less than 80% being singletons. Sequenced sample: memory CD4+ T cells sorted from blood. Noted subset: CD45RA-negative fraction. Receptor source: a woman aged 25 to 39 in good health.

The chain is built from TRBV7-9 and TRBJ1-2; D gene uncertain. Trimming removed 3 bases from V and 0 bases from J, with 8 bases in between. Germline-derived CDR1 and CDR2 are SEHNR and FQNEAQ (reference sequence). This CDR3 region has 14 residues. CDR3 in amino acids: CASSFGEPNYGYTF. CDR3 nucleotide sequence: TGTGCCAGCAGCTTCGGGGAACCTAACTATGGCTACACCTTC.

The chain recombines TRBV15 with TRBJ1-4, with 7 nucleotides matching TRBD1. The CDR3 extends over 15 amino acids. The germline V gene has CDR1 LNHNV and CDR2 YYDKDF (reference sequence). The trim removed 2 bases at V and 4 bases at J, leaving 4 bases unmatched. Here the CDR3 DNA reads TGTGCCACCAGCAGAAGGGGGCTTGGTAATGAAAAACTGTTTTTT. This sequence encodes CATSRRGLGNEKLFF.

CDR3 nucleotide sequence: TGTGCCAGCTCACCACAGGACACTGCAACTAATGAAAAACTGTTTTTT. It encodes CASSPQDTATNEKLFF. The V call is TRBV18, the J call TRBJ1-4; the D gene is possibly TRBD1 (5 bases). CDR1 KGHSH and CDR2 LQKENI come from the germline V gene. The ends were cut back, 1 base at V and 0 bases at J, with 9 bases in the middle. The CDR3 length is 16 residues.